This entry lists 28 T cell receptor beta chains sequenced from one sample in a study of beta chain features in type 1 diabetes. Investigators reverse transcribed all isolated RNA, so they sequenced expressed TCRB transcripts. Profiling relied on immunoSEQ multiplex PCR, and the TCRdb table lists in-frame clones only, not all of them. The repertoire holds 130,000 to 150,000 clones, with about 8.7% as singletons. Sequencing was carried out using central memory CD4+ T cells from blood. The receptors shown here come from a man younger than 35 in good health.

The CDR3 DNA reads TGTGCCGTAGCGGGGGGGCTTAGCACAGATACGCAGTATTTT. Protein: CAVAGGLSTDTQYF. The rearrangement uses TRBV11-2 and TRBJ2-3, with 11 bases fitting TRBD2. This CDR3 has 14 residues. Germline lookup yields CDR1 SGHAT and CDR2 FQNNGV. Trimming cost V 11 bases and J 0 bases; bases outside gene matches: 4.

The chain combines TRBV7-8 with TRBJ2-1, with 14 bases lining up with TRBD2. The germline gives CDR1 SGHVS, CDR2 FQNEAQ. Trimming cost V 5 bases and J 8 bases; bases outside gene matches: 11. CDR3 length equals 17 residues. In DNA form, the CDR3 reads TGTGCCAGCAGCCCTGGTCGACTAGCGGGGGGGCGGCATGAGCAGTTCTTC. Its protein product is CASSPGRLAGGRHEQFF.

The chain is built from TRBV18 and TRBJ1-3; 7 bases match TRBD1. The germline V gene has CDR1 KGHSH and CDR2 LQKENI. V shed 8 bases, J shed 0 bases, and the junction held 13 bases outside the gene matches. This CDR3 has 17 residues. CDR3 in amino acids: CASTFQTGPSSGNTIYF. The CDR3 DNA reads TGTGCCAGCACTTTCCAGACAGGGCCCAGCTCTGGAAACACCATATATTTT.

This clone was seen a few times. This chain links TRBV2 with TRBJ2-2; the match to TRBD2 covers 15 bases. Germline assignment: CDR1 SNHLY and CDR2 FYNNEI. V gave up 6 bases and J gave up 5 bases; unmatched junction bases: 4. This CDR3 contains 16 residues. The CDR3 region is CASSPGTSGGTGELFF. Here the CDR3 DNA reads TGTGCCAGCAGCCCCGGGACTAGCGGGGGGACCGGGGAGCTGTTTTTT.

This clone was counted at least ten times. The V gene is TRBV6-6, the J gene TRBJ1-5; D is possibly TRBD1 (6 bases). Per the germline V gene, CDR1 is MNHNY and CDR2 is SVGAGI (reference sequence). The CDR3 consists of 11 residues. V lost 6 bases and J 13 bases, leaving 13 bases between the germline ends. CDR3 loop: CASRTDRTQHF. The CDR3 nucleotides read TGTGCCAGCAGGACGGACAGAACACAGCATTTT.

DNA of the CDR3: TGTGCTAGTGGCCCCGGGACACCACTCGGTACGCAGTATTTT. Its translation: CASGPGTPLGTQYF. The J gene is TRBJ2-3, the V gene TRBV12-5; TRBD1 might be the D (6 bases). This CDR3 is built from 14 residues. Germline CDR1 is LGHNT and CDR2 is FRNRAP. Trimming took off 6 bases at V and 8 bases at J, with 18 bases between the two ends.

The chain recombines TRBV2 with TRBJ2-3; TRBD2 matches at 10 bases. Per the germline V gene, CDR1 is SNHLY and CDR2 is FYNNEI. The CDR3 spans 15 residues. V dropped 6 bases and J dropped 3; count of bases not matched to a gene: 6. The CDR3 DNA reads as TGTGCCAGCAGACCTACTAGCGGGGTAACAGATACGCAGTATTTT. Translating gives CASRPTSGVTDTQYF.

With respect to this clone: The same CDR3 is also encoded by other DNA sequences in this sample. V usage is TRBV7-8 and J usage is TRBJ1-5; D is unclear. Trimming pared 1 base from V and 4 bases from J, leaving 11 bases between. This CDR3 spans 15 amino acids. CDR1 is SGHVS, CDR2 FQNEAQ, per germline. The CDR3, as DNA: TGTGCCAGCAGCTTAGGCGGTGTGCGGAATCAGCCCCAGCATTTT. It encodes CASSLGGVRNQPQHF.

This clone has ten or more counts. The gene calls are TRBV19 and TRBJ2-1, with TRBD2 identical over 9 bases. The germline CDR1 and CDR2 sequences are LNHDA and SQIVND (reference sequence). This CDR3 is built from 14 residues. Unmatched junction bases numbered 6, after V lost 6 bases and J lost 6 bases. CDR3 sequence: CASRERGELNEQFF. CDR3 DNA: TGTGCCAGTAGAGAGCGGGGGGAGCTCAATGAGCAGTTCTTC.

In this sample, this clone turned up a few times. The rearrangement joins TRBV5-4 to TRBJ1-2; 7 bases align to TRBD1. J lost 2 bases, V lost 4 bases, and 5 bases had no gene match. The germline V gene has CDR1 SGHNT and CDR2 YYREEE (reference sequence). CDR3 length equals 14 residues. CDR3 region: CASSPQTGNYGYTF. CDR3 in DNA: TGTGCCAGCAGCCCCCAGACAGGGAACTATGGCTACACCTTC.

The rearrangement uses TRBV7-2 and TRBJ2-7; D is possibly TRBD1 (6 bases). The CDR3 spans 13 residues. Germline V gene lookup returns CDR1 SGHTA and CDR2 FQGNSA. The V gene lost 4 bases and the J gene lost 7 bases, with 14 bases spanning the gap. CDR3 loop: CASSSQQGGEQYF. In nucleotides, the CDR3 is TGTGCCAGCAGCTCGCAACAGGGTGGGGAGCAGTACTTC.

CDR3 sequence: CASSLRIGIYGYTF. The CDR3 coding sequence is TGTGCCAGCAGTTTGCGTATCGGGATCTATGGCTACACCTTC. The V gene is TRBV27, the J gene TRBJ1-2; D is unresolved. Germline lookup yields CDR1 MNHEY and CDR2 SMNVEV (reference sequence). V was cut by 3 bases and J by 4 bases, with 12 bases left in between. CDR3 length: 14 residues.

Only a few counts were recorded for this clone. The V call is TRBV28, the J call TRBJ2-2; 9 bases fit TRBD2. The length of the CDR3 is 15 residues. Germline values: CDR1 MDHEN, CDR2 SYDVKM. J gave up 2 bases and V 5 bases, and 3 bases lay outside the gene matches. The CDR3 nucleotides read TGTGCCAGCAGTATAGCGGGGGCAAACACCGGGGAGCTGTTTTTT. It specifies CASSIAGANTGELFF.

This clone was detected only a few times. This chain connects TRBV5-6 to TRBJ1-2, with D tentatively TRBD1 (6 bases). The CDR3 extends over 14 amino acids. Looked up from germline, CDR1 is SGHDT and CDR2 is YYEEEE. Trimming pared 5 bases from V and 4 bases from J, leaving 15 bases between. The CDR3 sequence is CASRPTGIPYGYTF. The CDR3 nucleotides are TGTGCCAGCAGGCCGACAGGTATACCCTATGGCTACACCTTC.

This clone was recorded a few times. This chain connects TRBV30 to TRBJ1-1; D gene unclear. The CDR3 has 11 amino acids. V shed 2 bases and J shed 5 bases, with 6 bases lying between them. The germline V gene encodes CDR1 GTSNPN and CDR2 SVGIG (reference sequence). The CDR3 DNA sequence: TGTGCCTGGAGTTCGGTTACTGAAGCTTTCTTT. It yields the protein CAWSSVTEAFF. Based on the CDR3 plus reference TRBV30 and TRBJ1-1, the full variable domain is SQTIHQWPATLVQPVGSPLSLECTVEGTSNPNLYWYRQAAGRGLQLLFYSVGIGQISSEVPQNLSASRPQDRQFILSSKKLLLSDSGFYLCAWSSVTEAFFGQGTRLTVV.

This clone was seen a handful of times. The J gene is TRBJ2-1, the V gene TRBV11-2, with D tentatively TRBD2 (5 bases). The CDR3 totals 14 residues. V gave up 1 base and J gave up 6 bases, with 10 bases separating them. In germline, CDR1 is SGHAT, CDR2 FQNNGV. CDR3 nucleotide sequence: TGTGCCAGCAGCTTAGTCGGGAAGAGCAATGAGCAGTTCTTC. Protein product: CASSLVGKSNEQFF.

This clone appeared once. Here the CDR3 DNA reads TGTGCCAGCAGGATGACAGACATGAACACTGAAGCTTTCTTT. This gives the protein CASRMTDMNTEAFF. The chain uses TRBV9 and TRBJ1-1; a weak D match, TRBD1 (5 bases). The germline V gene encodes CDR1 SGDLS and CDR2 YYNGEE. The CDR3 spans 14 residues. Trimming stripped 5 bases from V and 0 bases from J, with 11 bases between.

The J gene is TRBJ2-2, the V gene TRBV11-3; 7 nucleotides align to TRBD1. Germline values: CDR1 SGHNT, CDR2 YENEEA. CDR3 size: 16 residues. V gave up 5 bases and J gave up 5 bases; unmatched junction bases: 11. The CDR3 protein is CASSHKGQSTTGELFF. The CDR3 bases are TGTGCCAGCAGCCATAAGGGACAGAGTACGACCGGGGAGCTGTTTTTT. Based on the CDR3 plus reference TRBV11-3 and TRBJ2-2, the full variable domain is EAGVVQSPRYKIIEKKQPVAFWCNPISGHNTLYWYLQNLGQGPELLIRYENEEAVDDSQLPKDRFSAERLKGVDSTLKIQPAELGDSAVYLCASSHKGQSTTGELFFGEGSRLTVL.

This clone was observed a few times. The chain couples TRBV11-2 to TRBJ2-7; D unresolved. The V gene lost 5 bases and the J gene lost 6 bases, with 11 bases spanning the gap. Germline V gene data show CDR1 as SGHAT and CDR2 as FQNNGV. The CDR3 is made up of 12 amino acids. The CDR3 region has the DNA TGTGCCAGCAGCGGAGTCCCGTTCGAGCAGTACTTC. Translated, it gives CASSGVPFEQYF.

This clone was observed a handful of times. The chain combines TRBV5-5 with TRBJ1-1, with 9 bases matching TRBD1. The germline V gene encodes CDR1 SGHKS and CDR2 YYEKEE (reference sequence). The length of the CDR3 is 14 residues. V was clipped by 0 bases and J by 7 bases; unmatched bases: 4. The CDR3 sequence is CASSLGTGQGEAFF. The DNA for the CDR3 is TGTGCCAGCAGCTTGGGAACGGGACAGGGTGAAGCTTTCTTT.

The rearrangement links TRBV5-4 to TRBJ1-3; D may be TRBD1 (6 bases). V shed 1 base and J shed 4 bases, with 15 bases lying between them. Germline V gene lookup returns CDR1 SGHNT and CDR2 YYREEE (reference sequence). The CDR3 runs to 16 residues. The CDR3 bases are TGTGCCAGCAGCTTGCAACAGGGATTGACGGGAAACACCATATATTTT. Translating gives CASSLQQGLTGNTIYF.

The sample holds a few counts of this clone. Here the CDR3 DNA reads TGTGCCAGCAGCCAAGCGGGGTTGAGCTACGAGCAGTACTTC. It yields the protein CASSQAGLSYEQYF. The chain uses TRBV14 and TRBJ2-5, with D possibly matching TRBD2 (5 bases). With the DNA end fitting TRBJ2-7 better, the J assignment may be wrong. The CDR3 contains 14 residues. Germline CDR1 reads SGHDN; CDR2 reads FVKESK.

The chain is built from TRBV7-8 and TRBJ2-7; D ambiguous. Trimming stripped 6 bases from V and 2 bases from J, with 11 bases between. CDR3 size: 13 residues. Looked up from germline, CDR1 is SGHVS and CDR2 is FQNEAQ. The CDR3 region has the DNA TGTGCCAGCAGTTTGGTTAGAACCTACGAGCAGTACTTC. Residues: CASSLVRTYEQYF.

This clone occurred a few times. The gene calls are TRBV11-3 and TRBJ2-5; 13 bases are a match to TRBD2. The CDR3 covers 16 residues. Germline V gene sequence: CDR1 SGHNT, CDR2 YENEEA. The V gene end was trimmed by 4 bases and the J gene end by 3 bases; junction bases not matched to a gene: 5. The CDR3 loop is CASSSGTSGVKETQYF. The CDR3 bases are TGTGCCAGCAGCTCAGGGACTAGCGGGGTTAAAGAGACCCAGTACTTC.

This clone was counted between two and nine times. The chain uses TRBV7-8 and TRBJ2-5; 8 nucleotides agree with TRBD2. The ends lost 5 bases at V and 5 bases at J; junction bases unmatched: 10. CDR1 and CDR2 (germline): SGHVS, FQNEAQ. CDR3 size: 15 residues. The CDR3 loop reads CASSPFGGGRETQYF. DNA of the CDR3: TGTGCCAGCAGCCCCTTCGGCGGGGGGAGGGAGACCCAGTACTTC.

This clone was counted only a few times. The chain uses TRBV7-6 and TRBJ2-3, with D maybe TRBD2 (6 bases). The CDR3 covers 13 residues. V was clipped by 5 bases and J by 6 bases, with 12 bases between them. CDR1 is SGHVS and CDR2 is FNYEAQ in the germline V gene. CDR3 in amino acids: CASSRRLGDTQYF. DNA for the CDR3: TGTGCCAGCAGCCGACGACTAGGGGATACGCAGTATTTT.

The table lists this clone with many counts. This chain uses TRBV7-2 with TRBJ2-1, with a weak D call TRBD1 (6 bases). The CDR3 has 13 residues. Trimming pared 3 bases from V and 8 bases from J, leaving 11 bases between. Germline V gives CDR1 SGHTA, CDR2 FQGNSA. The CDR3 region has the DNA TGTGCCAGCAGCTTCGGGACATACTATGAGCAGTTCTTC. Encoded protein: CASSFGTYYEQFF.

This clone was counted a few times. This sequence joins TRBV6-1 and TRBJ1-1, with D perhaps TRBD1 (5 bases). V dropped 2 bases and J dropped 0 bases, with 10 bases sitting between them. The germline V gene encodes CDR1 MNHNS and CDR2 SASEGT. CDR3 size: 15 residues. CDR3 sequence (DNA): TGTGCCAGCAGTGAAACCGCAGGGCTGAACACTGAAGCTTTCTTT. It specifies CASSETAGLNTEAFF.